Each of the 30 T cell receptor beta chains below was sequenced from the same sample in a study of T cells in Graves' hyperthyroidism and ophthalmopathy. Amplified TCR beta CDR3 regions derived from RNA transcripts. RT-PCR in the first round (using the HTBI primer set) targeted the TCR CDR3. Each CDR3 protein is one row after TCRdb ran MiXCR on the multiplex PCR reads. The sample holds some 370,000 distinct CDR3 sequences, over 13% seen once. Sequencing was performed on blood. The receptors stem from a man aged 50 to 59 with Graves' ophthalmopathy.

The chain uses TRBV20-1 and TRBJ2-3, with 11 bases identical to TRBD2. This CDR3 spans 14 amino acids. Germline V gene sequence: CDR1 DFQATT, CDR2 SNEGSKA (reference sequence). V shed 3 bases and J 5 bases; nucleotides not matched to a gene: 4. The CDR3 DNA sequence: TGCAGTGCTAGTCCCCTAGCGGGAGGAGATACGCAGTATTTT. Encoded protein: CSASPLAGGDTQYF.

This clonotype has more than one count but fewer than ten. The chain uses TRBV6-1 and TRBJ1-1; possibly TRBD1 for D (5 bases). The germline CDR1 and CDR2 sequences are MNHNS and SASEGT. This CDR3 is built from 13 residues. V was pared by 2 bases and J by 6 bases, with 10 bases between. CDR3 bases: TGTGCCAGCAGTGAATTGAGGGGTTCTGAAGCTTTCTTT. As protein: CASSELRGSEAFF.

In its sample, this clonotype was seen many times. The chain is built from TRBV11-2 and TRBJ1-1; D gene unclear. V was pared by 1 base and J by 2 bases, with 8 bases between. This CDR3 is built from 14 residues. Germline V gives CDR1 SGHAT, CDR2 FQNNGV. CDR3 sequence reads: CASSLGPANTEAFF. The CDR3, as DNA: TGTGCCAGCAGCTTAGGGCCCGCCAACACTGAAGCTTTCTTT.

This clonotype was seen at least ten times. The rearrangement uses TRBV5-1 and TRBJ2-7; 8 nucleotides align to TRBD1. The CDR3 extends over 13 amino acids. V lost 4 bases to trimming and J lost 7 bases; unmatched junction nucleotides: 7. Germline V CDR1 and CDR2: SGHRS, YFSETQ. The CDR3 here is CASSPGQGLEQYF. Here the CDR3 DNA reads TGCGCCAGCAGCCCCGGACAGGGACTGGAGCAGTACTTC.

J is TRBJ1-1 and V is TRBV20-1; 8 bases map to TRBD1. Germline CDR1 and CDR2: DFQATT and SNEGSKA (reference sequence). V dropped 6 bases and J dropped 6; count of bases not matched to a gene: 9. The CDR3 length is 13 residues. The CDR3 nucleotides read TGCAGTGCCCGCGGACAGGGTTCCCCTGAAGCTTTCTTT. Its protein product is CSARGQGSPEAFF.

This clonotype was counted a few times. The chain links TRBV7-6 to TRBJ2-1; D gene unclear. This CDR3 region has 15 residues. V gave up 1 base and J gave up 4 bases, with 11 bases separating them. Looked up from germline, CDR1 is SGHVS and CDR2 is FNYEAQ. This chain's CDR3 is CASSLGGGIYNEQFF. The CDR3 DNA is TGTGCCAGCAGCTTAGGCGGCGGTATTTACAATGAGCAGTTCTTC.

This clonotype was recorded many times. V is TRBV7-9 and J is TRBJ1-1, with 7 positions matching TRBD1. The CDR3 consists of 13 residues. J lost 3 bases, V lost 3 bases, and 1 base had no gene match. Looked up from germline, CDR1 is SEHNR and CDR2 is FQNEAQ (reference sequence). In nucleotides, the CDR3 is TGTGCCAGCAGCTTCGACAGGGACACTGAAGCTTTCTTT. Its translation is CASSFDRDTEAFF. The whole variable domain, filled in from reference TRBV7-9 and TRBJ1-1, reads DTGVSQNPRHKITKRGQNVTFRCDPISEHNRLYWYRQTLGQGPEFLTYFQNEAQLEKSRLLSDRFSAERPKGSFSTLEIQRTEQGDSAMYLCASSFDRDTEAFFGQGTRLTVV.

This clonotype was seen many times. V and J are TRBV20-1 and TRBJ2-7; D ambiguous. V lost 2 bases and J 1 base, leaving 9 bases between the germline ends. This CDR3 spans 13 amino acids. In germline, CDR1 is DFQATT, CDR2 SNEGSKA (reference sequence). The CDR3 coding sequence is TGCAGTGCTAGACGGCCCCTTTCCTACGAGCAGTACTTC. This gives the protein CSARRPLSYEQYF.

This clonotype was observed at least ten times. The chain carries TRBV20-1 and TRBJ1-5; D is perhaps TRBD1 (5 bases). The germline V and J ends were trimmed by 0 bases and 4 bases, with 13 bases remaining between them. Per the germline V gene, CDR1 is DFQATT and CDR2 is SNEGSKA (reference sequence). There are 15 residues in the CDR3. CDR3 bases: TGCAGTGCTAGAGATGGGACCGAAGTAAATCAGCCCCAGCATTTT. It translates to CSARDGTEVNQPQHF.

In this sample, this clonotype turned up once. V gene TRBV5-1 combines with J gene TRBJ2-3; 9 positions match TRBD2. There are 16 residues in the CDR3. Germline lookup yields CDR1 SGHRS and CDR2 YFSETQ. V shed 0 bases, J shed 1 base, and the junction held 3 bases outside the gene matches. CDR3 in amino acids: CASSLDAGGGTDTQYF. Written as DNA, the CDR3 is TGCGCCAGCAGCTTGGATGCGGGAGGGGGCACAGATACGCAGTATTTT.

CDR3 sequence: CASSSRLAGTYEQYF. The CDR3 DNA follows: TGTGCCAGCAGCTCCAGACTAGCGGGTACCTACGAGCAGTACTTC. V gene TRBV7-2 combines with J gene TRBJ2-7, with TRBD2 matching over 10 bases. The CDR3 contains 15 residues. From germline, CDR1 is SGHTA and CDR2 FQGNSA. V was clipped by 4 bases and J by 2 bases; unmatched bases: 5.

This clonotype occurred many times. The chain combines TRBV2 with TRBJ2-1; D not resolved. V lost 4 bases to trimming and J lost 0 bases, with 22 bases between them. From germline, CDR1 is SNHLY and CDR2 FYNNEI. CDR3 length equals 19 residues. As DNA, the CDR3 is TGTGCCAGCAGTGGACCCCCGCGTGGGCAGAGCAGCTCCTACAATGAGCAGTTCTTC. Translation: CASSGPPRGQSSSYNEQFF.

This clonotype appeared a few times. This chain joins TRBV20-1 and TRBJ2-3; TRBD2 is a possible D gene (6 bases). The CDR3 loop spans 15 amino acids. Germline CDR1 is DFQATT and CDR2 is SNEGSKA (reference sequence). V was shortened by 6 bases and J by 2 bases, with 18 bases between the two germline ends. The CDR3 loop reads CSAAPWGRITDTQYF. The CDR3, as DNA: TGCAGTGCCGCCCCTTGGGGGAGGATCACAGATACGCAGTATTTT.

There are a few counts of this clonotype. The CDR3 here is CASSLTGFNYGYTF. CDR3 in DNA: TGTGCCAGCAGTTTAACAGGATTTAACTATGGCTACACCTTC. This chain connects TRBV12-3 or TRBV12-4 to TRBJ1-2, with D possibly matching TRBD1 (5 bases). V shed 2 bases and J shed 1 base, with 8 bases lying between them. The CDR3 consists of 14 residues.

Here the CDR3 reads CSAHVAGGLNTQYF. CDR3 sequence (DNA): TGCAGTGCCCATGTGGCGGGAGGGTTGAATACGCAGTATTTT. The chain is built from TRBV20-1 and TRBJ2-3, with 9 positions matching TRBD2. The CDR3 spans 14 residues. V was pared by 6 bases and J by 7 bases, with 11 bases of the junction left unmatched. CDR1 and CDR2 (germline): DFQATT, SNEGSKA (reference sequence).

This clonotype was recorded many times. The gene calls are TRBV2 and TRBJ2-3, with D uncertain. This CDR3 comprises 15 residues. The ends were cut back, 7 bases at V and 3 bases at J, with 17 bases in the middle. Looked up from germline, CDR1 is SNHLY and CDR2 is FYNNEI. The CDR3 DNA reads as TGTGCCAGCACCGCAGCTCCTAGAGGAACAGATACGCAGTATTTT. It is translated as CASTAAPRGTDTQYF.

This clonotype has at least ten counts. The CDR3 DNA reads as TGCAGTGCTAGGGATAGCGGGAGGGCCGTAGGAGAGCAGTACTTC. Amino acids: CSARDSGRAVGEQYF. V gene TRBV20-1 combines with J gene TRBJ2-7; 11 nucleotides line up with TRBD2. Trimming at V came to 3 bases and at J to 7 bases, leaving 11 bases not matched to a gene. The CDR3 totals 15 residues. Germline V gene data show CDR1 as DFQATT and CDR2 as SNEGSKA (reference sequence).

This clonotype was observed at least ten times. The CDR3 coding sequence is TGTGCCAGCAGTTACGGCTCGGACCGGGCGATGAACACTGAAGCTTTCTTT. This sequence encodes CASSYGSDRAMNTEAFF. This sequence joins TRBV6-6 and TRBJ1-1, with D unclear. V lost 2 bases to trimming and J lost 0 bases, with 16 bases between them. CDR1 MNHNY and CDR2 SVGAGI come from the germline V gene (reference sequence). The CDR3 extends over 17 amino acids.

The chain carries TRBV29-1 and TRBJ2-3, with 9 nucleotides matching TRBD2. CDR1 and CDR2 (germline): SQVTM, ANQGSEA. V lost 4 bases, J lost 0 bases, and 2 bases stayed unmatched. There are 14 residues in the CDR3. The CDR3 nucleotides are TGCAGCGTTGGCACTAGCGGGAGCACAGATACGCAGTATTTT. Protein: CSVGTSGSTDTQYF.

This clonotype was counted at least ten times. The chain carries TRBV3-1 and TRBJ2-3, with 9 nucleotides matching TRBD2. This CDR3 has 14 residues. With 5 bases clipped from V and 6 bases from J, the junction kept 6 bases outside the gene matches. The germline CDR1 and CDR2 sequences are LGHDT and YNNKEL (reference sequence). CDR3 loop: CASSASGRSDTQYF. CDR3 coding DNA: TGTGCCAGCAGCGCAAGCGGGAGGTCTGATACGCAGTATTTT.

There are a few counts of this clonotype. CDR3 nucleotides: TGTGCCACCAAAATCCGGGACAGGCGGGGCACAGATACGCAGTATTTT. Translating gives CATKIRDRRGTDTQYF. This chain links TRBV24-1 with TRBJ2-3, with TRBD1 matching over 8 bases. The CDR3 consists of 16 residues. The J segment lost 1 base and the V segment lost 8 bases, leaving 10 bases of the junction unmatched. From germline, CDR1 is KGHDR and CDR2 SFDVKD.

This clonotype appeared many times. This chain connects TRBV24-1 to TRBJ2-3; D call uncertain. Germline V gene sequence: CDR1 KGHDR, CDR2 SFDVKD. The CDR3 spans 14 residues. V dropped 0 bases and J dropped 4 bases, with 7 bases sitting between them. The CDR3 nucleotides read TGTGCCACCAGTGATTTGGGCGGACCAGATACGCAGTATTTT. Protein product: CATSDLGGPDTQYF.

This clonotype has a count of ten or more. The chain joins TRBV2 to TRBJ2-3; D is undetermined. The germline V gene has CDR1 SNHLY and CDR2 FYNNEI. This CDR3 comprises 13 residues. Trimming stripped 10 bases from V and 1 base from J, with 12 bases between. The CDR3 spells CATTIGRTDTQYF. The DNA of the CDR3 is TGTGCCACTACGATTGGCCGCACAGATACGCAGTATTTT.

The chain links TRBV6-6 to TRBJ1-1; possibly TRBD1 for D (6 bases). The V gene lost 5 bases and the J gene lost 10 bases, with 14 bases spanning the gap. CDR1 and CDR2 from the germline V gene are MNHNY and SVGAGI (reference sequence). This CDR3 has 12 amino acids. This chain's CDR3 is CASSIGGLGAFF. In nucleotides, the CDR3 is TGTGCCAGCAGTATTGGGGGCTTGGGAGCTTTCTTT.

The gene calls are TRBV11-2 and TRBJ2-7, with 12 positions matching TRBD1. Losses at the gene ends were 5 bases for V and 0 bases for J; bases not matched to a gene: 5. Germline V lookup: CDR1 SGHAT, CDR2 FQNNGV. There are 16 residues in the CDR3. This chain's CDR3 is CASSPLGQGASYEQYF. CDR3 nucleotide sequence: TGTGCCAGCAGCCCTCTGGGACAGGGGGCCTCCTACGAGCAGTACTTC.

The table lists this clonotype with many counts. V and J are TRBV12-3 or TRBV12-4 and TRBJ2-7; no clear D. This CDR3 contains 14 residues. Trimming removed 5 bases from V and 0 bases from J, with 11 bases in between. CDR3 residues: CASSRGHSSYEQYF. CDR3 coding DNA: TGTGCCAGCAGTCGAGGTCACAGCTCCTACGAGCAGTACTTC.

This chain uses TRBV14 with TRBJ2-7; D remains ambiguous. Germline loops: CDR1 SGHDN, CDR2 FVKESK. This CDR3 has 13 residues. V was pared by 3 bases and J by 2 bases, with 8 bases between. CDR3 residues: CASSHAWPYEQYF. The CDR3 DNA sequence: TGTGCCAGCAGCCACGCGTGGCCCTACGAGCAGTACTTC.

This clonotype was recorded at least ten times. This chain joins TRBV2 and TRBJ2-1; TRBD2 aligns across 11 bases. CDR3 size: 15 residues. V gave up 6 bases and J gave up 8 bases; unmatched junction bases: 9. The germline V gene has CDR1 SNHLY and CDR2 FYNNEI. The CDR3 coding sequence is TGTGCCAGCAGGAACCGACTAGCGGGATATGATGAGCAGTTCTTC. This translates into CASRNRLAGYDEQFF.

This clonotype was counted at least ten times. The rearrangement links TRBV11-3 to TRBJ2-3; 7 nucleotides align to TRBD2. The CDR3 runs 16 residues. Germline trimming cut 0 bases from V and 4 bases from J; bases unmatched to any gene: 7. The germline V gene encodes CDR1 SGHNT and CDR2 YENEEA. CDR3 region: CASSLEYGRSPDTQYF. CDR3 nucleotides: TGTGCCAGCAGCTTAGAATACGGGAGGTCCCCAGATACGCAGTATTTT.

CDR3 sequence: CASTPGGGYEQFF. Written as DNA, the CDR3 is TGTGCCAGCACCCCTGGGGGGGGCTACGAGCAGTTCTTC. The chain employs TRBV12-3 or TRBV12-4 and TRBJ2-1, with D possibly TRBD2 on 7 matching bases. This CDR3 contains 13 residues. V was shortened by 7 bases and J by 10 bases, with 17 bases between the two germline ends.